The clone carrying this T cell receptor (beta chain) occurred a few times. With 60 Vbeta and 13 Jbeta primers, the PCR was carried out. Assay: immunoSEQ multiplex PCR; the TCRdb copy retains only in-frame clones and omits some. The table records 100,000 to 120,000 clones, 60% to 80% of them present only once. The data are from a study of cytomegalovirus exposure and HLA in healthy donors. CDR3 length: 13 residues. Looked up from germline, CDR1 is MNHNY and CDR2 is SVGAGI (reference sequence). Trimming pared 6 bases from V and 5 bases from J, leaving 13 bases between. This receptor was obtained from a man between 18 and 29 years old in good health and CMV-seropositive. The chain couples TRBV6-6 to TRBJ1-2, with D unclear. Specimen: PBMCs. CDR3 in amino acids: CASRTTRGYGYTF. The CDR3 DNA sequence: TGTGCCAGCAGGACGACTCGGGGATATGGCTACACCTTC.